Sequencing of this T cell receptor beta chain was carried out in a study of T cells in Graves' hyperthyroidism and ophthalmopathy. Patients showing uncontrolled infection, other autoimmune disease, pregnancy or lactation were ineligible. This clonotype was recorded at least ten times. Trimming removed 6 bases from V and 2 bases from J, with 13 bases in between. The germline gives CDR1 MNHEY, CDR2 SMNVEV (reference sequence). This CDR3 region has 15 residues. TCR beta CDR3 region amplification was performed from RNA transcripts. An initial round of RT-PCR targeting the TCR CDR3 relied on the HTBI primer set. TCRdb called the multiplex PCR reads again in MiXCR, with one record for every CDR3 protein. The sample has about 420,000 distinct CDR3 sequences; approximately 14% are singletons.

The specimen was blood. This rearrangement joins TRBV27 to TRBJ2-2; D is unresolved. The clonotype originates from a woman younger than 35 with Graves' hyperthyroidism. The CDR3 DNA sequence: TGTGCCAGCAGGGGTCTGCTCCAAAACACCGGGGAGCTGTTTTTT. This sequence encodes CASRGLLQNTGELFF.